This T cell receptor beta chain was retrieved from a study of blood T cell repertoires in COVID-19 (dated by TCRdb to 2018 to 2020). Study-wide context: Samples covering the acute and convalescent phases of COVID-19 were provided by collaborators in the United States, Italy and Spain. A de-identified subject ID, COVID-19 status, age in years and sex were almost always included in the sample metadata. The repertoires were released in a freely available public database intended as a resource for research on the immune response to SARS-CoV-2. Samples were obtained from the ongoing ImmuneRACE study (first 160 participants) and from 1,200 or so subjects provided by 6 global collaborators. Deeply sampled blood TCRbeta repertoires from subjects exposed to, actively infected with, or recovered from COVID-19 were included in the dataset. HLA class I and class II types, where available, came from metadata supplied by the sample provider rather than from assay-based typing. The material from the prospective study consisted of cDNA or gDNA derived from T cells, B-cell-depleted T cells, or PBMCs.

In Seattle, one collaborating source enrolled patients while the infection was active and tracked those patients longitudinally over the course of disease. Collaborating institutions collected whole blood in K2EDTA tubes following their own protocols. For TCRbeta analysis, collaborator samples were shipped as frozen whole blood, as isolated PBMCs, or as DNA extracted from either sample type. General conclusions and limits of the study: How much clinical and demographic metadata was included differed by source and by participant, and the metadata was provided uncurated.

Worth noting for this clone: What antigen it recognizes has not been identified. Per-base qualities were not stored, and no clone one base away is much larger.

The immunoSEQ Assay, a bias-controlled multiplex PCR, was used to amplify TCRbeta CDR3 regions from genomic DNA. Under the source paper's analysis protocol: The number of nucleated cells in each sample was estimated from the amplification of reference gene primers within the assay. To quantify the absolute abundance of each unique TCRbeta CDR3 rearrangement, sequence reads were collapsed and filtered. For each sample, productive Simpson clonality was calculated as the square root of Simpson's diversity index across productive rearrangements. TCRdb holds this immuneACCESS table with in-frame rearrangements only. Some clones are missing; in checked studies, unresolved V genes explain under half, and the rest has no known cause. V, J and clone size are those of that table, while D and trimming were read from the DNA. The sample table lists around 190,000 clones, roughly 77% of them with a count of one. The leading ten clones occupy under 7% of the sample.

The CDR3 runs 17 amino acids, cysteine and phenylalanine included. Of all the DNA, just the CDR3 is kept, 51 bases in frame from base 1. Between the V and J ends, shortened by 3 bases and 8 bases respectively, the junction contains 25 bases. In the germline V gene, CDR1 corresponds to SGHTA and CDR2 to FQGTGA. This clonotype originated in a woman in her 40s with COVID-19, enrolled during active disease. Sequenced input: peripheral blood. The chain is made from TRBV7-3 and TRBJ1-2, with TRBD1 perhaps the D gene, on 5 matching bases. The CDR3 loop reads CASSFNMEGTGSAGYTF. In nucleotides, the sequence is TGTGCCAGCAGCTTTAACATGGAGGGGACGGGATCGGCCGGCTACACCTTC. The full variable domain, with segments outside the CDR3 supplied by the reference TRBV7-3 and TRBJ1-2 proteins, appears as GAGVSQTPSNKVTEKGKYVELRCDPISGHTALYWYRQSLGQGPEFLIYFQGTGAADDSGLPNDRFFAVRPEGSVSTLKIQRTERGDSAVYLCASSFNMEGTGSAGYTFGSGTRLTVV.